This T cell receptor beta chain was sequenced for a study of blood T cell repertoires in COVID-19 (dated by TCRdb to 2020 to 2021). In terms of the full investigation: Samples from collaborators originated in the United States, Italy and Spain and spanned both the acute and convalescent phases of COVID-19. The prospective study material was composed of cDNA or gDNA derived from T cells, B-cell-depleted T cells, or PBMCs. A freely available public database, intended as a resource for researchers studying the immune response to SARS-CoV-2, is where the repertoires were released. Sample metadata almost always included a de-identified subject ID, COVID-19 status, age in years and sex. Samples were obtained from the ongoing ImmuneRACE study (first 160 participants) and from 1,200 or so subjects provided by 6 global collaborators. Deeply sampled blood TCRbeta repertoires from subjects exposed to, actively infected with, or recovered from COVID-19 were included in the dataset. Where available, HLA class I and class II types were obtained from metadata supplied by the sample provider rather than from assay-based typing. Here is what the overall study found, with its caveats: Clinical and demographic metadata were provided uncurated, with the amount varying by source and participant.

The CDR3, from cysteine to phenylalanine, totals 17 residues. Just CDR3 DNA is preserved here, 51 bases in frame from base 1. The germline V gene (reference sequence) gives CDR1 as LGHDT and CDR2 as YNNKEL. V drops 3 bases and J drops 4 bases, leaving 16 bases in between. With respect to this clone: What this receptor recognizes is not known. No clone much larger than this one lies a single base away; base qualities are absent.

The collaborating institutions used their own protocols to collect whole blood in K2EDTA tubes. For TCRbeta analysis, collaborators shipped samples in one of three forms: frozen whole blood, isolated PBMCs, or DNA extracted from either of those sample types. The immunoSEQ Assay, a bias-controlled multiplex PCR, was used to amplify TCRbeta CDR3 regions from genomic DNA. The source study handled its data this way. Within the assay, amplification of reference gene primers was used to estimate how many nucleated cells each sample contained. To quantify the absolute abundance of each unique TCRbeta CDR3 rearrangement, sequence reads were collapsed and filtered. For each sample, productive Simpson clonality was calculated as the square root of Simpson's diversity index over productive rearrangements. Not all clones reach the TCRdb copy of this immuneACCESS table, which keeps in-frame sequences only. Checked studies attribute under half of the gap to unresolved V genes and leave the rest unexplained. From that table come the V and J calls and clone size; the DNA was used to work out D and trimming. The sample has some 42,000 clones on record, roughly 92% of them singletons. The top ten clonotypes cover 9.2% of the sample.

The sequence was obtained from a man in his forties or fifties with active COVID-19. Source material: peripheral blood. The sequence links TRBV3-1 (or the pseudogene TRBV3-2) to TRBJ1-6; TRBD1 might be the D gene, on 6 matching bases. The nucleotide sequence reads as follows: TGTGCCAGCAGCCAGACACCGGACAGTCTTTATAATTCACCCCTCCACTTT. Its protein product is CASSQTPDSLYNSPLHF.